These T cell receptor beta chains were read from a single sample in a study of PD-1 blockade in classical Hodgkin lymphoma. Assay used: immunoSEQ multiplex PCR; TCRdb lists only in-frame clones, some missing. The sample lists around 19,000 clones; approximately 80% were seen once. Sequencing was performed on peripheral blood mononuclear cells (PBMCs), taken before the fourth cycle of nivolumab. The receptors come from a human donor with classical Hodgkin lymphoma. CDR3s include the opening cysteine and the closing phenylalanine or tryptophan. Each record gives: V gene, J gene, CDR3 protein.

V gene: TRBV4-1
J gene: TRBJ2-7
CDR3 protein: CASSQVRGTIHYEQYF

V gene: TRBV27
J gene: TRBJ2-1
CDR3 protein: CASSPVRASYNEQFF

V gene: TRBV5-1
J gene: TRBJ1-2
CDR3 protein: CASSQRDFGYTF

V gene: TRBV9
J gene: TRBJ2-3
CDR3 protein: CASSVVASAYPDTQYF

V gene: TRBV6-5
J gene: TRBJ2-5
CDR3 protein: CASSLFTTQQETQYF

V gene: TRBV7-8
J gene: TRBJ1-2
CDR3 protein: CASSFGDRGYGYTF

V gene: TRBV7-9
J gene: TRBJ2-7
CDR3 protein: CASRDRGYEQYF

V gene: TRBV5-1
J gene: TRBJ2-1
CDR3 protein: CASSFQGYNEQFF

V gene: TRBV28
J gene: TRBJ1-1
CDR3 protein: CASTQTGRPEAFF

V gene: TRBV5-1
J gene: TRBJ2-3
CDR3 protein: CASSLVPQSTDTQYF

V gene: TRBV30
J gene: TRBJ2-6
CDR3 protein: CAWSRSGANVLTF

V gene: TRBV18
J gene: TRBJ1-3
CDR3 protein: CASSPGVDSGNTIYF

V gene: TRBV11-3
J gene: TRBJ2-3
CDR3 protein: CASSLQGRTDTQYF

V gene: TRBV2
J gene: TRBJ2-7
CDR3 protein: CASRHTGDVTYEQYF

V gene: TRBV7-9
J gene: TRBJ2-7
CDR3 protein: CASRGQGVGEQYF

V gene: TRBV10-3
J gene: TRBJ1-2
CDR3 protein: CASHSGSLYGYTF

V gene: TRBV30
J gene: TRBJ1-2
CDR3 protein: CAWSATQTGPRNGYTF

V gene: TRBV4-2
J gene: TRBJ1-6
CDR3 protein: CASSPPLGGMRNF

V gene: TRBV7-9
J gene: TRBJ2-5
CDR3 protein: CASSTTTGMGETQYF

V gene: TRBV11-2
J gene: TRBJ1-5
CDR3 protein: CASRDTYSNQPQHF

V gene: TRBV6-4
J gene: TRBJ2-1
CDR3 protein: CASSRREGDEQFF

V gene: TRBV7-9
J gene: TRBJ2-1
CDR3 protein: CASSLGLAVGNEQFF

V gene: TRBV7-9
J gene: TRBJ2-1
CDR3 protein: CASSLREDEQFF

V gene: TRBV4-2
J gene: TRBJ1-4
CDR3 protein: CASSLTGGSHEKLFF

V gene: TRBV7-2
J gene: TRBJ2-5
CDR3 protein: CASSLTVVDQETQYF

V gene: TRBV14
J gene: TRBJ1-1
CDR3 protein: CASSQDLVGEAFF

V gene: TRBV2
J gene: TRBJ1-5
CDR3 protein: CAIGQGINQPQHF

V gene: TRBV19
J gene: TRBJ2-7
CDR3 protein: CASSITLSRYEQYF

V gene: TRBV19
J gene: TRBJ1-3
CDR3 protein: CASSIWDRLSGNTIYF

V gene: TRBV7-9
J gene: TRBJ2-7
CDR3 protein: CASSPADRDREYF

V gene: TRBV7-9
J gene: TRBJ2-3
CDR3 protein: CASSLFWTDTQYF

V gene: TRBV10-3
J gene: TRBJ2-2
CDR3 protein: CAIRGITGKLFF

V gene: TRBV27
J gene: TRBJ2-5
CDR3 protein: CASSFNKGGETQYF

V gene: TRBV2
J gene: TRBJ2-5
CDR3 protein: CASSVKGGSLKTQYF

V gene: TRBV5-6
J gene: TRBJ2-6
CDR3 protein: CASSRGRRAGANVLTF

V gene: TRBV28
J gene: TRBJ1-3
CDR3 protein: CASSSPQGTGNTIYF

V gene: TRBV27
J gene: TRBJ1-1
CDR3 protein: CASSKRDSRNMNTEAFF

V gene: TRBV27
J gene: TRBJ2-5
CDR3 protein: CASSLHEGETQYF

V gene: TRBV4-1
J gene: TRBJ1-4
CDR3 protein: CASSLGTGKEKLFF

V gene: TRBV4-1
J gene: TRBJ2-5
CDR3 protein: CASSPDRTQETQYF

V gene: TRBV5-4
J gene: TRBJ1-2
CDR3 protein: CASSGTGSANYGYTF

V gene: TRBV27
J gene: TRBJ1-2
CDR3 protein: CASSLGPQGANYGYTF

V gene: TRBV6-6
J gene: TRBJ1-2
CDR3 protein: CASSHGGSYGYTF

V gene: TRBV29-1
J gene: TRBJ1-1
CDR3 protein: CSVEDVFGREAFF

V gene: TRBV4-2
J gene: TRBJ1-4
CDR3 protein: CASSQTAGATNEKLFF

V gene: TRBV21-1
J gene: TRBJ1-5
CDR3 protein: CASSKINGRQPQHF